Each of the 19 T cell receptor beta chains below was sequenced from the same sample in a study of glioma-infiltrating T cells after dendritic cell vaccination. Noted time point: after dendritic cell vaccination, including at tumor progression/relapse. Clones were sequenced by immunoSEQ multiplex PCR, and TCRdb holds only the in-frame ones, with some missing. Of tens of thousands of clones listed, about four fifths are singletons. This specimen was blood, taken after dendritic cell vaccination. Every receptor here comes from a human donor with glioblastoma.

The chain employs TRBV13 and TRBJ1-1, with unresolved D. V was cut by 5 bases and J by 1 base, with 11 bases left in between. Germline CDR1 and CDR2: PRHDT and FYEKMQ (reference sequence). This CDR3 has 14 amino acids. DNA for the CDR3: TGTGCCAGCAGCCCGGACCGGGGGAACACTGAAGCTTTCTTT. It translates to CASSPDRGNTEAFF.

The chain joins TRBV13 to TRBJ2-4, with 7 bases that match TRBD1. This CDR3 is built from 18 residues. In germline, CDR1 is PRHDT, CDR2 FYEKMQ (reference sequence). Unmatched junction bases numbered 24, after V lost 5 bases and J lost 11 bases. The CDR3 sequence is CASSPFLRPGTEKAFQYF. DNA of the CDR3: TGTGCCAGCAGCCCCTTTCTAAGACCCGGGACAGAGAAAGCCTTTCAGTACTTC.

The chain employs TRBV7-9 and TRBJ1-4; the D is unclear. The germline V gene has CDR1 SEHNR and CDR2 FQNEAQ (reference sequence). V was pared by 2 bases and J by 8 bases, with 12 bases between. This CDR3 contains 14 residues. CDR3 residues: CASSLTLPREKLFF. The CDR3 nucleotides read TGTGCCAGCAGCTTAACATTACCACGCGAAAAACTGTTTTTT.

The CDR3 protein is CASTMNYGYTF. For the CDR3, the DNA is TGTGCCTCAACTATGAACTATGGCTACACCTTC. The rearrangement links TRBV5-8 to TRBJ1-2; D gene unclear. Trimming stripped 10 bases from V and 2 bases from J, with 9 bases between. This CDR3 comprises 11 residues. Germline values: CDR1 SGHTS, CDR2 YDEGEE.

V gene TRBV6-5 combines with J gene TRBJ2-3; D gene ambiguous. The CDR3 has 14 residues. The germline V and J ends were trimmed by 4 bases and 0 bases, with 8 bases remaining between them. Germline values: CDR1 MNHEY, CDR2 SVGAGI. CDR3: CASSSLYSTDTQYF. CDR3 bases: TGTGCCAGCAGTTCCTTATATAGCACAGATACGCAGTATTTT.

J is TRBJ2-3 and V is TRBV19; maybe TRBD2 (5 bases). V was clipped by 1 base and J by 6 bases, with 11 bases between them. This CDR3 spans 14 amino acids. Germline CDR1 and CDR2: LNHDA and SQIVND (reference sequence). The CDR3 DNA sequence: TGTGCCAGTAGTATAGGGACTCCTTCGGATACGCAGTATTTT. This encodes CASSIGTPSDTQYF. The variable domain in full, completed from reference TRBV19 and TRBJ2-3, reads DGGITQSPKYLFRKEGQNVTLSCEQNLNHDAMYWYRQDPGQGLRLIYYSQIVNDFQKGDIAEGYSVSREKKESFPLTVTSAQKNPTAFYLCASSIGTPSDTQYFGPGTRLTVL.

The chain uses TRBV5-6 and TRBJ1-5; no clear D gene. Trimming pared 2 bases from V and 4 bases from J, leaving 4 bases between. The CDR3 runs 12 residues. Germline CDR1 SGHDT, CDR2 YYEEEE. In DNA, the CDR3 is TGTGCCAGCAGCTTAGAGAATCAGCCCCAGCATTTT. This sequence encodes CASSLENQPQHF.

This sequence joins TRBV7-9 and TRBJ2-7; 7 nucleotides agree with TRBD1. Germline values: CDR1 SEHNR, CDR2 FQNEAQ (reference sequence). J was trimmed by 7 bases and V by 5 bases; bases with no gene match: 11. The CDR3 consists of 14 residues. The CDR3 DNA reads TGTGCCAGCAGCCCACCAGGGGGACCTTCGGAGCAGTACTTC. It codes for CASSPPGGPSEQYF. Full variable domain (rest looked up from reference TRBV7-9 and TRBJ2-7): DTGVSQNPRHKITKRGQNVTFRCDPISEHNRLYWYRQTLGQGPEFLTYFQNEAQLEKSRLLSDRFSAERPKGSFSTLEIQRTEQGDSAMYLCASSPPGGPSEQYFGPGTRLTVT.

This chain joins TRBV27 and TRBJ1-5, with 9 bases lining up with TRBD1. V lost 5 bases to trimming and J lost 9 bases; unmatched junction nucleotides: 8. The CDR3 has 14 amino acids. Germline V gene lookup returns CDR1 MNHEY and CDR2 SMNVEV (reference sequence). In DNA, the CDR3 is TGTGCCAGCAGTCAGAGACAGGGGGTAAGGCCCCAGCATTTT. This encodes CASSQRQGVRPQHF.

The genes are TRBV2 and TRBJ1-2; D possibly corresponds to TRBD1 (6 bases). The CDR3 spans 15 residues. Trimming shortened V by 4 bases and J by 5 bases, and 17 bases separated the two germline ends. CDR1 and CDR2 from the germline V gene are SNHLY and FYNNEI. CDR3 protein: CASSGRQAQGYGYTF. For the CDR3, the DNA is TGTGCCAGCAGTGGTAGGCAAGCCCAGGGGTATGGCTACACCTTC.

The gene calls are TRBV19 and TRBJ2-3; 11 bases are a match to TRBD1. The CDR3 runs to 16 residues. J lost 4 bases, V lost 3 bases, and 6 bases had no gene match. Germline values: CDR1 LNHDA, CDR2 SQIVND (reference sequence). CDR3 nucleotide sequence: TGTGCCAGTAGTATGTCCGGGACAGGGGGGGCAGATACGCAGTATTTT. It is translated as CASSMSGTGGADTQYF.

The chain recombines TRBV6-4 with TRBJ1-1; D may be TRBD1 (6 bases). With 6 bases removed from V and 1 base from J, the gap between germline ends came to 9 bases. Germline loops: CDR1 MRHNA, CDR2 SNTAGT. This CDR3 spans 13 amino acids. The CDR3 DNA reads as TGTGCCAGCAGAGTGACAGGGAACACTGAAGCTTTCTTT. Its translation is CASRVTGNTEAFF.

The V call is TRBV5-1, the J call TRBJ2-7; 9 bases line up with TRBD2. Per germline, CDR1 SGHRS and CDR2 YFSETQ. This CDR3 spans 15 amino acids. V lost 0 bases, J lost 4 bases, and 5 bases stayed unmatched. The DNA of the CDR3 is TGCGCCAGCAGCTTGGATGCGGGGGGGCCTTACGAGCAGTACTTC. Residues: CASSLDAGGPYEQYF.

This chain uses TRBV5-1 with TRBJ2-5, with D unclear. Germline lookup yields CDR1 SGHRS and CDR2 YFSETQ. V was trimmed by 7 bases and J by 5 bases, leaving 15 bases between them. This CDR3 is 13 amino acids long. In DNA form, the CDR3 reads TGCGCCAGCCTCAAAACGGTCGGGGAGACCCAGTACTTC. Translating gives CASLKTVGETQYF.

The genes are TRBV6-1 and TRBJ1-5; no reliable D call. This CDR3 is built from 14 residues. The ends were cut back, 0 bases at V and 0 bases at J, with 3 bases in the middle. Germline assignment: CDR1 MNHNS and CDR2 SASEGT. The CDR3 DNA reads TGTGCCAGCAGTGAAGCTTATAGCAATCAGCCCCAGCATTTT. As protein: CASSEAYSNQPQHF.

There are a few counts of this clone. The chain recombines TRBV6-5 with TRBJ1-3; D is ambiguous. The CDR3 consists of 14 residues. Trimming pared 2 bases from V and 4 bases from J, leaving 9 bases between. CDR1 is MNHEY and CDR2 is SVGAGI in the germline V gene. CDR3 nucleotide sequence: TGTGCCAGCAGTTACGCCGGGGAGGGAAACACCATATATTTT. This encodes CASSYAGEGNTIYF.

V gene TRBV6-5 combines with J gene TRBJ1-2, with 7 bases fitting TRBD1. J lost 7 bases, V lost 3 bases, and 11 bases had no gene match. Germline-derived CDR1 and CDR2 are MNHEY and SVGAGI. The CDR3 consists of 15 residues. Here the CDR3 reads CASSYGTATWAGYTF. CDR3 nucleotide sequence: TGTGCCAGCAGTTATGGGACAGCCACCTGGGCTGGCTACACCTTC.

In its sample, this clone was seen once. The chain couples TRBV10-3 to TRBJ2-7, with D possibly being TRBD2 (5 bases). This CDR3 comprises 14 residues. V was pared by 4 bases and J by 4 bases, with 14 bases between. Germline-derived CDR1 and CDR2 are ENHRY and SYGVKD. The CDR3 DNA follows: TGTGCCATCAGTGCCCCCGGGGAGAAATACGAGCAGTACTTC. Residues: CAISAPGEKYEQYF.

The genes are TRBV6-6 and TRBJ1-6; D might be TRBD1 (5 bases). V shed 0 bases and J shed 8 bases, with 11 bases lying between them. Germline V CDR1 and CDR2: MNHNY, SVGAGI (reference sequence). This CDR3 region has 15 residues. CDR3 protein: CASSYSWGDDSPLHF. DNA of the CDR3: TGTGCCAGCAGTTACTCCTGGGGGGACGATTCACCCCTCCACTTT.